This T cell receptor beta chain derives from a study of regulatory T cells in long-lasting Graves disease. Time point here: newly diagnosed GD, antithyroid drugs for less than 3 months. RNA extracted from PBMCs served as the sequencing template. iRepertoire HTBI primers and Arm-PCR of CDR3 regions built TCR beta libraries. Authors' analysis steps: In the combined samples, around 60 TRBV and more than twelve TRBJ segments were identified. TCRdb fed the multiplex PCR reads into MiXCR, producing one record per CDR3 protein. Clone size and V and J calls follow TCRdb, not the original study. The sample shows around 400,000 distinct CDR3 sequences, around 15% of them seen only once. Specimen: peripheral blood mononuclear cells (PBMCs), collected at new diagnosis, from a patient treated with antithyroid drugs. The sequence was obtained from a female donor with Graves disease.

The CDR3 nucleotides are TGTGCCTTAGGGACAGGGTCCTACGAGCAGTACTTC. Translated: CALGTGSYEQYF. The chain couples TRBV10-3 to TRBJ2-7, with 9 bases lining up with TRBD1. The ends lost 11 bases at V and 1 base at J; junction bases unmatched: 3. Germline loops: CDR1 ENHRY, CDR2 SYGVKD. The CDR3 has 12 amino acids.